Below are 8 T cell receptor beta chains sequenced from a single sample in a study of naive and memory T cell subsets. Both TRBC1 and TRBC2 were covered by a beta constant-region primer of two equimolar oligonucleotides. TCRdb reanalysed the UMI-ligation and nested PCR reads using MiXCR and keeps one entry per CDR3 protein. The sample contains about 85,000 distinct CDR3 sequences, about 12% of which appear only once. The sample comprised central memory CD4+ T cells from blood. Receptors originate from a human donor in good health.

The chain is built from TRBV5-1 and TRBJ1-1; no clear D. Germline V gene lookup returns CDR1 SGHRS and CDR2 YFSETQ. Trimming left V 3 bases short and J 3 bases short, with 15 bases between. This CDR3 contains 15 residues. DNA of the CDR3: TGCGCCAGCAGCTCCGGGATGGGAGGAGACACTGAAGCTTTCTTT. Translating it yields CASSSGMGGDTEAFF.

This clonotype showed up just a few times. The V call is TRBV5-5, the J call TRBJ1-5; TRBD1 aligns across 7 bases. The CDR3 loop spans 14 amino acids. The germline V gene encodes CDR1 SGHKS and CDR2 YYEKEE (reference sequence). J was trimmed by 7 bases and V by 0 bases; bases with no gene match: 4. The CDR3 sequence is CASSLEGGGQPQHF. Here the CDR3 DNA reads TGTGCCAGCAGCTTGGAAGGGGGCGGACAGCCCCAGCATTTT.

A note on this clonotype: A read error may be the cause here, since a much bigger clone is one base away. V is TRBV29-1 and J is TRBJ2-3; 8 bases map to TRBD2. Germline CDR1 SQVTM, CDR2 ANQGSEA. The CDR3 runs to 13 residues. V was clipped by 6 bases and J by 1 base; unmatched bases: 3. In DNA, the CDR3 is TGCAGCGTCGCGACTAGCGGCACAGATACGCAGTATTTT. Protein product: CSVATSGTDTQYF.

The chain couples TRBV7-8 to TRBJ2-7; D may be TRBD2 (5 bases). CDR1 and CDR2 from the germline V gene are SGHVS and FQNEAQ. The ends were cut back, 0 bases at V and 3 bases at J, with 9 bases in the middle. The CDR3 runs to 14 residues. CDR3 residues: CASSLAGVYYEQYF. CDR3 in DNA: TGTGCCAGCAGCTTAGCGGGAGTGTACTACGAGCAGTACTTC.

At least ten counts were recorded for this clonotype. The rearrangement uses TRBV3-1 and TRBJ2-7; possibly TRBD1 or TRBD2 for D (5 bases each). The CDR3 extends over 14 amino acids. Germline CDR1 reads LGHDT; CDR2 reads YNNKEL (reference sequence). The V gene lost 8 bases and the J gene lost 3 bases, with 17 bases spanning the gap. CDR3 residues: CASGLSGTRYEQYF. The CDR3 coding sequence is TGTGCCAGCGGCTTGTCCGGGACCCGCTACGAGCAGTACTTC.

The CDR3 sequence: CAWSSFGVSGNEQFF. The CDR3 nucleotides are TGTGCCTGGAGCTCCTTCGGGGTATCAGGGAATGAGCAGTTCTTC. The chain couples TRBV30 to TRBJ2-1; D is possibly TRBD1 or TRBD2 (5 bases each). This CDR3 is built from 15 residues. The V end was cut by 3 bases, the J end by 7 bases, with 19 bases between. Germline V gene sequence: CDR1 GTSNPN, CDR2 SVGIG (reference sequence).

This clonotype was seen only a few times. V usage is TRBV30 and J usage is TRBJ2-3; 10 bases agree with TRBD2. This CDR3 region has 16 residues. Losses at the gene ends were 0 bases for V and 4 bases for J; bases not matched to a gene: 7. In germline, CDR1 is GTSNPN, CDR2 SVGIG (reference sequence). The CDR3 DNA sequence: TGTGCCTGGAGTGTAAGGCTAGCGGGAGAAGCAGATACGCAGTATTTT. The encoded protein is CAWSVRLAGEADTQYF.

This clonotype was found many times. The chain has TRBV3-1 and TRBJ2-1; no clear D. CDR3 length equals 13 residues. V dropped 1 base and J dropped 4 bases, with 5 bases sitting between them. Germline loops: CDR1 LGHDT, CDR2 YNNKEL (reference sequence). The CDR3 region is CASSQALYNEQFF. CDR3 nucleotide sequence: TGTGCCAGCAGCCAAGCACTTTACAATGAGCAGTTCTTC.